This T cell receptor (beta chain) came from a study of T cell responses to AZD1222 COVID-19 vaccine. Germline-derived CDR1 and CDR2 are MNHEY and SVGAGI. Trimming pared 2 bases from V and 4 bases from J, leaving 14 bases between. CDR3 length: 15 amino acids. As concerns this clone: Its antigen is unknown.

Study-level results: Unmutated variant regions reportedly attract nearly half of all spike-specific TCRs. An increase in Spike-specific TCR breadth and depth was observed after two AZD1222 doses.

Clones were read by immunoSEQ multiplex PCR, and TCRdb kept only the in-frame ones, dropping some. The sample gives tens of thousands of clones, 84% of which show up once; less than 9.5% is in the top ten. The source material was peripheral blood, sampled on day 0 of AZD1222 vaccination. V and J are TRBV6-5 and TRBJ1-1; perhaps TRBD1 as D (6 bases). The receptor was derived from an adult in good health. CDR3 in amino acids: CASSYPRTGATEAFF. DNA for the CDR3: TGTGCCAGCAGTTACCCTCGAACGGGGGCCACTGAAGCTTTCTTT.